The sequence of this T cell receptor (beta chain) was determined in a study of T-cell memory formation after mild COVID-19. Study context: Largely, TCR clusters stayed within a single donor. Findings and caveats of the study: Clones that contracted from day 15 to 85 were balanced CD4/CD8, while later expanders leaned CD4+.

There are a few counts of this clonotype. Its antigen is as yet unknown. MiXCR was run by TCRdb on the 5' RACE reads, yielding one entry per CDR3 protein. Of 240,000 or so distinct CDR3 sequences in the sample, approximately 9% were seen once. With 5 bases clipped from V and 4 bases from J, the junction kept 3 bases outside the gene matches. This CDR3 comprises 14 residues. CDR1 is MNHEY and CDR2 is SVGEGT in the germline V gene. This chain connects TRBV6-2 or TRBV6-3 to TRBJ2-1; TRBD2 matches at 9 bases. This sequence originates from a man between 18 and 35 years old who had mild COVID-19 (a few samples of this study predate the infection). Cell type and time point are not known. Specimen: PBMCs or a T cell subset sorted from them (not recorded which). Written as DNA, the CDR3 is TGTGCCAGCAGTAGACTAGCGGTTTACAATGAGCAGTTCTTC. Protein sequence: CASSRLAVYNEQFF.